The 14 T cell receptor beta chains listed next were all sequenced from one sample in a study of Graves' ophthalmopathy and Graves' hyperthyroidism. Investigators amplified TCR beta CDR3 regions from RNA transcripts. HTBI primers were used in a first-round RT-PCR, which preceded a second-round multiplex PCR. TCRdb fed the multiplex PCR reads into MiXCR, producing one record per CDR3 protein. Of more than 300,000 distinct CDR3 sequences in the sample, 15% were seen once. Sequencing used peripheral blood. The receptors were sampled from a woman in her late teens or twenties with stable Graves' hyperthyroidism.

About this clonotype: A read error may be the cause here, since a much bigger clone is one base away. V gene TRBV6-1 combines with J gene TRBJ2-3; TRBD2 is a possible D gene (6 bases). The CDR3 covers 15 residues. Per the germline V gene, CDR1 is MNHNS and CDR2 is SASEGT. CDR3 coding DNA: TGTCCCAGCAGCATTGAGTTGGGGGGAACAGATACGCAGTATTTT. Translating gives CPSSIELGGTDTQYF.

Ten or more counts support this clonotype. CDR3 amino acids: CASSKTFELRGDQPQHF. The DNA for the CDR3 is TGTGCCAGCAGTAAAACCTTTGAACTCAGGGGAGATCAGCCCCAGCATTTT. This chain links TRBV6-5 with TRBJ1-5, with D possibly being TRBD1 (6 bases). This CDR3 contains 17 residues. Germline V gene data show CDR1 as MNHEY and CDR2 as SVGAGI. V was pared by 5 bases and J by 5 bases, with 22 bases between.

This clonotype was counted many times. The chain employs TRBV6-1 and TRBJ1-1, with TRBD1 as a possible D gene (6 bases). V lost 6 bases and J lost 1, with 9 bases in between. CDR3 length: 13 residues. Germline V CDR1 and CDR2: MNHNS, SASEGT. The CDR3, as DNA: TGTGCCAGCAGAGGGGGTGGGAACACTGAAGCTTTCTTT. Encoded protein: CASRGGGNTEAFF.

This clonotype appeared many times. The chain couples TRBV5-1 to TRBJ1-2; D might be TRBD1 (6 bases). Germline CDR1 reads SGHRS; CDR2 reads YFSETQ. The CDR3 loop spans 14 amino acids. V lost 4 bases and J lost 6, with 16 bases in between. For the CDR3, the DNA is TGCGCCAGCAGCCCTTCGGACAGTGGAGATGGCTACACCTTC. This encodes CASSPSDSGDGYTF.

This clonotype was detected many times. The V call is TRBV6-1, the J call TRBJ1-1; D gene ambiguous. The V gene's germline CDR1 is MNHNS and CDR2 SASEGT. The CDR3 is made up of 13 amino acids. V was cut by 1 base and J by 3 bases, with 6 bases left in between. The CDR3 loop is CASSEGGDTEAFF. In DNA, the CDR3 is TGTGCCAGCAGTGAAGGTGGGGACACTGAAGCTTTCTTT.

The table lists this clonotype with many counts. The V gene is TRBV11-2, the J gene TRBJ1-1, with 8 bases that match TRBD1. CDR3 length equals 16 residues. CDR1 and CDR2 (germline): SGHAT, FQNNGV. J gave up 1 base and V 4 bases, and 8 bases lay outside the gene matches. The CDR3 here is CASSSTWTGRNTEAFF. CDR3 coding DNA: TGTGCCAGCAGCTCCACCTGGACAGGGAGGAACACTGAAGCTTTCTTT.

This clonotype was seen repeatedly, ten times or more. The V call is TRBV6-1, the J call TRBJ1-1; D ambiguous. The CDR3 totals 14 residues. V lost 7 bases and J 5 bases, leaving 17 bases between the germline ends. CDR1 and CDR2 (germline): MNHNS, SASEGT. The CDR3 is CASTRTFLETEAFF. The DNA of the CDR3 is TGTGCCAGCACCCGGACGTTTCTGGAGACTGAAGCTTTCTTT.

In its sample, this clonotype was seen a few times. The gene calls are TRBV6-2 or TRBV6-3 and TRBJ2-7; D not resolved. Germline V gives CDR1 MNHEY, CDR2 SVGEGT. Trimming cost V 3 bases and J 6 bases, with 12 bases left between them. The CDR3 extends over 13 amino acids. The CDR3 sequence is CASSYVVLGEQYF. CDR3 DNA: TGTGCCAGCAGTTATGTAGTTTTGGGCGAGCAGTACTTC.

The chain couples TRBV12-3 or TRBV12-4 to TRBJ2-2, with D perhaps matching TRBD1 (5 bases). This CDR3 contains 14 residues. The ends were cut back, 5 bases at V and 1 base at J, with 8 bases in the middle. Here the CDR3 reads CASSRGRNTGELFF. The DNA of the CDR3 is TGTGCCAGCAGTAGGGGCAGGAACACCGGGGAGCTGTTTTTT.

This clonotype came up many times. V gene TRBV7-2 combines with J gene TRBJ1-1, with unresolved D. The CDR3 is made up of 13 amino acids. Germline V lookup: CDR1 SGHTA, CDR2 FQGNSA. Trimming pared 6 bases from V and 7 bases from J, leaving 15 bases between. CDR3 residues: CASRPQQHSEAFF. The DNA for the CDR3 is TGTGCCAGCAGGCCACAACAACACAGTGAAGCTTTCTTT.

This chain links TRBV6-1 with TRBJ1-1; tentative D call: TRBD1 (6 bases). V was pared by 6 bases and J by 4 bases, with 15 bases between. Germline CDR1 MNHNS, CDR2 SASEGT. The CDR3 sequence is 14 residues long. CDR3 in DNA: TGTGCCAGCAGAGGGGGGGGAGAGGCCACTGAAGCTTTCTTT. Protein product: CASRGGGEATEAFF.

This clonotype was counted many times. The rearrangement uses TRBV6-5 and TRBJ1-1, with D uncertain. This CDR3 has 11 residues. V lost 7 bases and J 11 bases, leaving 14 bases between the germline ends. The germline V gene encodes CDR1 MNHEY and CDR2 SVGAGI. The CDR3 spells CASIFNGVAFF. CDR3 nucleotide sequence: TGTGCCAGCATTTTTAATGGAGTTGCTTTCTTT.

This clonotype was seen ten or more times. The chain uses TRBV6-5 and TRBJ1-2, with 10 bases aligning to TRBD1. This CDR3 contains 12 residues. Looked up from germline, CDR1 is MNHEY and CDR2 is SVGAGI. V dropped 4 bases and J dropped 7; count of bases not matched to a gene: 0. CDR3 residues: CASSWDRGGYTF. The CDR3 coding sequence is TGTGCCAGCAGTTGGGACAGGGGTGGCTACACCTTC.

The chain employs TRBV7-8 and TRBJ1-5; 9 positions agree with TRBD1. Trimming took 1 base from V and 2 from J; bases not matched to a gene: 3. Germline CDR1 is SGHVS and CDR2 is FQNEAQ. The CDR3 runs 16 residues. DNA for the CDR3: TGTGCCAGCAGCTTAGAATGGGACAGGGGCAATCAGCCCCAGCATTTT. It yields the protein CASSLEWDRGNQPQHF.